What follows are 27 T cell receptor beta chains derived from one specimen sequenced in a study of cytomegalovirus exposure and HLA in healthy donors. A multiplex PCR was run with 60 Vbeta primers and 13 Jbeta primers. Only in-frame clones appear in the TCRdb table, and some are missing; sequencing was by immunoSEQ multiplex PCR. This table has 160,000 or so clones, about 85% appearing once. Specimen: PBMCs. The source is a man over 45 in good health and CMV-seropositive.

The J gene is TRBJ2-7, the V gene TRBV6-1; possibly TRBD2 for D (8 bases). Deletions cut 6 bases from V and 6 bases from J, with 15 bases between. Germline values: CDR1 MNHNS, CDR2 SASEGT. The length of the CDR3 is 13 residues. The CDR3: CASSREGAAEQYF. CDR3 DNA sequence: TGTGCCAGCAGCCGGGAGGGGGCGGCCGAGCAGTACTTC.

The chain employs TRBV5-4 and TRBJ1-4; TRBD1 is a possible D gene (6 bases). The CDR3 is made up of 15 amino acids. The germline gives CDR1 SGHNT, CDR2 YYREEE (reference sequence). V lost 2 bases, J lost 3 bases, and 11 bases lay in between. CDR3 bases: TGTGCCAGCAGCTTCTCAGGGGCCTCTAATGAAAAACTGTTTTTT. Amino acids: CASSFSGASNEKLFF. The full variable domain, rest sourced from reference TRBV5-4 and TRBJ1-4, is ETGVTQSPTHLIKTRGQQVTLRCSSQSGHNTVSWYQQALGQGPQFIFQYYREEENGRGNFPPRFSGLQFPNYSSELNVNALELDDSALYLCASSFSGASNEKLFFGSGTQLSVL.

The genes are TRBV27 and TRBJ2-5; no firm D call. The germline V and J ends were trimmed by 0 bases and 6 bases, with 11 bases remaining between them. The CDR3 has 14 residues. CDR1 MNHEY and CDR2 SMNVEV come from the germline V gene (reference sequence). The CDR3 nucleotides read TGTGCCAGCAGTTTATCGGCCGTTTCTCAGACCCAGTACTTC. Protein sequence: CASSLSAVSQTQYF.

The CDR3 sequence is CASSGTPATDTQYF. The CDR3 coding sequence is TGTGCCAGCAGTGGCACCCCCGCTACAGATACGCAGTATTTT. The rearrangement links TRBV28 to TRBJ2-3; D ambiguous. Trimming pared 5 bases from V and 3 bases from J, leaving 12 bases between. The CDR3 extends over 14 amino acids. Germline V gives CDR1 MDHEN, CDR2 SYDVKM.

V gene TRBV19 combines with J gene TRBJ2-6; the match to TRBD1 covers 8 bases. After removal of 7 bases from V and 1 base from J, the junction contained 12 bases not matched to a gene. The CDR3 has 18 amino acids. From germline, CDR1 is LNHDA and CDR2 SQIVND (reference sequence). For the CDR3, the DNA is TGTGCCAGTACTCCCCAGGGGGCCCTAGCATCTGGGGCCAACGTCCTGACTTTC. It specifies CASTPQGALASGANVLTF.

This chain joins TRBV2 and TRBJ2-1; 10 nucleotides match TRBD2. V shed 8 bases, J shed 9 bases, and the junction held 7 bases outside the gene matches. The germline CDR1 and CDR2 sequences are SNHLY and FYNNEI. This CDR3 has 13 amino acids. CDR3 sequence reads: CASGPSGSPEQFF. The CDR3 DNA is TGTGCCAGCGGGCCTAGCGGGAGTCCTGAGCAGTTCTTC.

This rearrangement joins TRBV6-1 to TRBJ2-3, with a tentative D call TRBD2 (6 bases). CDR1 and CDR2 (germline): MNHNS, SASEGT. This CDR3 spans 15 amino acids. V lost 1 base and J lost 0, with 8 bases in between. CDR3 amino acids: CASSEGGVSTDTQYF. In nucleotides, the CDR3 is TGTGCCAGCAGTGAAGGGGGGGTTAGCACAGATACGCAGTATTTT.

Concerning this clone itself: Other DNA sequences in the same sample also yield this CDR3. The CDR3 reads CATSRDPGATNEKLFF. The CDR3 DNA sequence: TGTGCCACCAGCAGAGATCCGGGGGCAACTAATGAAAAACTGTTTTTT. This rearrangement joins TRBV15 to TRBJ1-4; D perhaps matches TRBD1 (5 bases). Germline V gene data show CDR1 as LNHNV and CDR2 as YYDKDF (reference sequence). Trimming cost V 0 bases and J 0 bases, with 8 bases left between them. There are 16 residues in the CDR3.

The CDR3 reads CASSESPGGSTTEAFF. CDR3 in DNA: TGTGCCAGCAGTGAATCCCCGGGTGGGTCGACCACTGAAGCTTTCTTT. This sequence joins TRBV25-1 and TRBJ1-1; D is uncertain. Trimming stripped 1 base from V and 4 bases from J, with 16 bases between. The germline V gene has CDR1 MGHDK and CDR2 SYGVNS. The CDR3 is made up of 16 amino acids.

The chain recombines TRBV29-1 with TRBJ2-3; 8 bases map to TRBD2. This CDR3 region has 13 residues. V lost 6 bases and J lost 2; bases outside the gene matches: 4. Germline CDR1 reads SQVTM; CDR2 reads ANQGSEA. The CDR3 spells CSVGGGFTDTQYF. CDR3 nucleotide sequence: TGCAGCGTGGGCGGGGGGTTCACAGATACGCAGTATTTT.

This chain joins TRBV2 and TRBJ1-5; D gene unclear. The CDR3 extends over 14 amino acids. V shed 3 bases and J shed 6 bases, with 12 bases lying between them. From germline, CDR1 is SNHLY and CDR2 FYNNEI. CDR3 sequence: CASSDNSRSQPQHF. The CDR3 DNA sequence: TGTGCCAGCAGTGACAATTCCCGTAGTCAGCCCCAGCATTTT.

This clone was picked up a small number of times. This sequence joins TRBV6-5 and TRBJ1-4, with D unclear. Trimming left V 0 bases short and J 0 bases short, with 8 bases between. The CDR3 spans 16 residues. Germline CDR1 is MNHEY and CDR2 is SVGAGI. CDR3 in amino acids: CASSYSSGPTNEKLFF. CDR3 bases: TGTGCCAGCAGTTACTCGAGTGGTCCAACTAATGAAAAACTGTTTTTT.

This chain links TRBV5-1 with TRBJ2-1; TRBD1 matches 7 bases. Germline V lookup: CDR1 SGHRS, CDR2 YFSETQ. The V segment lost 2 bases and the J segment 2 bases; nucleotides outside the gene matches: 4. The CDR3 has 15 residues. CDR3: CASSLRQGAYNEQFF. The CDR3 nucleotides read TGCGCCAGCAGCTTAAGGCAGGGGGCCTACAATGAGCAGTTCTTC.

The genes are TRBV30 and TRBJ2-4, with D perhaps matching TRBD1 (6 bases). The CDR3 spans 14 residues. Trimming cost V 2 bases and J 3 bases, with 11 bases left between them. Germline V lookup: CDR1 GTSNPN, CDR2 SVGIG (reference sequence). The CDR3 nucleotides read TGTGCCTGGAGTCCCACAGGGTTCAAAAACATTCAGTACTTC. Protein: CAWSPTGFKNIQYF.

The J gene is TRBJ2-3, the V gene TRBV5-5; 7 bases line up with TRBD1. CDR1 and CDR2 from the germline V gene are SGHKS and YYEKEE (reference sequence). The J segment lost 3 bases and the V segment lost 4 bases, leaving 5 bases of the junction unmatched. The CDR3 is made up of 14 amino acids. CDR3 in DNA: TGTGCCAGCAGCCCTGTACAGGGGACAGATACGCAGTATTTT. It is translated as CASSPVQGTDTQYF.

The rearrangement uses TRBV4-1 and TRBJ1-2, with 10 bases fitting TRBD1. Per germline, CDR1 MGHRA and CDR2 YSYEKL. CDR3 length equals 15 residues. The V segment lost 4 bases and the J segment 8 bases; nucleotides outside the gene matches: 10. The CDR3 spells CASSRTGTGERGYTF. CDR3 sequence (DNA): TGCGCCAGCAGCCGTACCGGGACAGGGGAACGGGGCTACACCTTC.

This clone was found once. J is TRBJ2-5 and V is TRBV30; D might be TRBD1 (5 bases). This CDR3 comprises 14 residues. CDR1 and CDR2 from the germline V gene are GTSNPN and SVGIG (reference sequence). Trimming cost V 0 bases and J 7 bases, with 15 bases left between them. CDR3 loop: CAWSVESVGRTQYF. Here the CDR3 DNA reads TGTGCCTGGAGTGTTGAGAGTGTGGGGCGGACCCAGTACTTC.

J is TRBJ2-5 and V is TRBV4-1; D uncertain. The CDR3 covers 13 residues. Trimming took 4 bases from V and 5 from J, leaving 11 bases between them. CDR1 is MGHRA, CDR2 YSYEKL, per germline. As DNA, the CDR3 is TGCGCCAGCAGCCCTTTATTTCGTGAGACCCAGTACTTC. As protein: CASSPLFRETQYF.

The chain is built from TRBV14 and TRBJ1-1; no reliable D call. This CDR3 is 11 amino acids long. The germline CDR1 and CDR2 sequences are SGHDN and FVKESK. Trimming cost V 4 bases and J 10 bases, with 10 bases left between them. This chain's CDR3 is CASSPGEGAFF. The DNA of the CDR3 is TGTGCCAGCAGCCCGGGCGAGGGAGCTTTCTTT. Combining the CDR3 with reference TRBV14 and TRBJ1-1 gives the whole variable domain EAGVTQFPSHSVIEKGQTVTLRCDPISGHDNLYWYRRVMGKEIKFLLHFVKESKQDESGMPNNRFLAERTGGTYSTLKVQPAELEDSGVYFCASSPGEGAFFGQGTRLTVV.

V usage is TRBV21-1 and J usage is TRBJ2-7; the table calls TRBD1, which could not be checked here. TRBV21-1 is an annotated pseudogene. This CDR3 is built from 14 residues. DNA of the CDR3: TGTGCCAAAATCCGGGGGACAGGACCCTACGAGCAGTACTTC. Residues: CAKIRGTGPYEQYF.

This clone was seen a handful of times. The CDR3 spells CASSSGTDSGNTIYF. The CDR3 coding sequence is TGCGCCAGCAGCTCCGGGACAGACTCTGGAAACACCATATATTTT. This chain uses TRBV5-1 with TRBJ1-3, with 7 bases matching TRBD1. The CDR3 consists of 15 residues. V trimming: 3 bases; J trimming: 0 bases; junction bases outside the gene matches: 3. In germline, CDR1 is SGHRS, CDR2 YFSETQ.

The chain links TRBV5-1 to TRBJ2-3, with TRBD2 matching 9 bases. The CDR3 sequence is 14 residues long. CDR1 SGHRS and CDR2 YFSETQ come from the germline V gene. After removal of 4 bases from V and 6 bases from J, the junction contained 6 bases not matched to a gene. The CDR3 DNA reads as TGCGCCAGCAGCCTGGTAGCGGGAGATGATACGCAGTATTTT. It encodes CASSLVAGDDTQYF. Filled out from reference TRBV5-1 and TRBJ2-3, the complete variable domain reads KAGVTQTPRYLIKTRGQQVTLSCSPISGHRSVSWYQQTPGQGLQFLFEYFSETQRNKGNFPGRFSGRQFSNSRSEMNVSTLELGDSALYLCASSLVAGDDTQYFGPGTRLTVL.

The chain couples TRBV2 to TRBJ1-2, with TRBD1 matching 8 bases. Germline lookup yields CDR1 SNHLY and CDR2 FYNNEI. The length of the CDR3 is 15 residues. V was clipped by 6 bases and J by 4 bases; unmatched bases: 10. CDR3 in DNA: TGTGCCAGCAGCCCCGGGACAGGACTTACCTATGGCTACACCTTC. It specifies CASSPGTGLTYGYTF.

This clone was recorded a few times. This chain connects TRBV18 to TRBJ2-2; 7 nucleotides align to TRBD1. CDR3 length equals 15 residues. The V gene's germline CDR1 is KGHSH and CDR2 LQKENI. V dropped 4 bases and J dropped 1; count of bases not matched to a gene: 3. The DNA for the CDR3 is TGTGCCAGCTCACAGGGACAGAAGAACACCGGGGAGCTGTTTTTT. It codes for CASSQGQKNTGELFF.

J is TRBJ2-2 and V is TRBV18, with a tentative D call TRBD1 (6 bases). Per the germline V gene, CDR1 is KGHSH and CDR2 is LQKENI. V lost 2 bases and J lost 6, with 13 bases in between. This CDR3 is built from 15 residues. CDR3 protein: CASSPLQGIPGELFF. In DNA form, the CDR3 reads TGTGCCAGCTCACCATTACAGGGAATCCCCGGGGAGCTGTTTTTT.

The sample holds a few counts of this clone. This chain links TRBV5-8 with TRBJ2-6; tentative D call: TRBD1 (5 bases). Germline V CDR1 and CDR2: SGHTS, YDEGEE. V was cut by 5 bases and J by 0 bases, with 9 bases left in between. The CDR3 length is 15 residues. CDR3 DNA: TGTGCCAGCAGTAACAGGCTCTCTGGGGCCAACGTCCTGACTTTC. This translates into CASSNRLSGANVLTF.

This chain uses TRBV21-1 with TRBJ2-4; no DNA check was done on the table's D call, TRBD1. TRBV21-1 is tagged as a pseudogene. The CDR3 is made up of 17 amino acids. The CDR3 DNA reads TGTGCCAGCAGCAAAGAAACATTGCGGGACAGGGTCAACATTCAGTACTTC. This sequence encodes CASSKETLRDRVNIQYF.